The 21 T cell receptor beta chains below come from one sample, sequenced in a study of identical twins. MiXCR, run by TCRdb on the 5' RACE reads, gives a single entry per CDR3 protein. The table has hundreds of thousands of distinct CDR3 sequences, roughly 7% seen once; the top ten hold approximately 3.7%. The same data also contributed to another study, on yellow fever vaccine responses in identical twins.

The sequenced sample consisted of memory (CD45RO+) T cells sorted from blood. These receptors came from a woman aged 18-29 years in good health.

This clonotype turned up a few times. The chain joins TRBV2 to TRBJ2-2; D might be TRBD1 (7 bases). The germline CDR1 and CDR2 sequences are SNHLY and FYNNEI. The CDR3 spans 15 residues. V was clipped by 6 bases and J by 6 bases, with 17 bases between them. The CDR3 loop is CASRGGQVGAGELFF. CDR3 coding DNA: TGTGCCAGCAGGGGAGGACAGGTTGGAGCCGGGGAGCTGTTTTTT.

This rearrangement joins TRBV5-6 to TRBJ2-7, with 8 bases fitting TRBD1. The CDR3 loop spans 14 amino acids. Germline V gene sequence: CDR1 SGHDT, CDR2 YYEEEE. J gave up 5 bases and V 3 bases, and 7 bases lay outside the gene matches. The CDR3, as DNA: TGTGCCAGCAGCTGGCGGACAGGGTCCAACGAGCAGTACTTC. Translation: CASSWRTGSNEQYF.

The CDR3 sequence: CASSLLAGGNNEQFF. DNA of the CDR3: TGTGCCAGCAGTCTACTAGCGGGGGGAAACAATGAGCAGTTCTTC. This chain links TRBV2 with TRBJ2-1, with 12 bases aligning to TRBD2. CDR3 length: 15 residues. Germline loops: CDR1 SNHLY, CDR2 FYNNEI. With 5 bases clipped from V and 5 bases from J, the junction kept 4 bases outside the gene matches.

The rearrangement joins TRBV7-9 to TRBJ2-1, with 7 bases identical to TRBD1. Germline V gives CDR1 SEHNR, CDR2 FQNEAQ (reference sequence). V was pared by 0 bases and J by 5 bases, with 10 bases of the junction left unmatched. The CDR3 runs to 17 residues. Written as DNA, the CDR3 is TGTGCCAGCAGCTTAGCGTTATGGGGACAGAGGAACAATGAGCAGTTCTTC. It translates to CASSLALWGQRNNEQFF.

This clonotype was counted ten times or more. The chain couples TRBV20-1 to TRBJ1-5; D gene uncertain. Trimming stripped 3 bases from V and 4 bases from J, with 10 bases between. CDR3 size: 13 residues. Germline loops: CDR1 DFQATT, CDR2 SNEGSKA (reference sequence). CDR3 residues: CSARSDLNQPQHF. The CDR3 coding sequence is TGCAGTGCTAGGTCGGATCTAAATCAGCCCCAGCATTTT.

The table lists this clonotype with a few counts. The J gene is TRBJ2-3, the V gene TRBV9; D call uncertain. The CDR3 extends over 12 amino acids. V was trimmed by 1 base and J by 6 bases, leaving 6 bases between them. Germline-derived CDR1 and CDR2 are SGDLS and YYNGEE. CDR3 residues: CASSVTGDTQYF. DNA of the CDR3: TGTGCCAGCAGCGTAACTGGGGATACGCAGTATTTT.

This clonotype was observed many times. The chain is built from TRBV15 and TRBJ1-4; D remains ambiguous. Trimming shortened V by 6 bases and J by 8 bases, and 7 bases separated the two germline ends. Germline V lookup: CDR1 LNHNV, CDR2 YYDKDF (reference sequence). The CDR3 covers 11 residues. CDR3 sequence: CATRVGEKLFF. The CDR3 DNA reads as TGTGCCACCAGGGTTGGCGAAAAACTGTTTTTT. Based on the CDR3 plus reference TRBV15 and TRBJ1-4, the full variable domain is DAMVIQNPRYQVTQFGKPVTLSCSQTLNHNVMYWYQQKSSQAPKLLFHYYDKDFNNEADTPDNFQSRRPNTSFCFLDIRSPGLGDTAMYLCATRVGEKLFFGSGTQLSVL.

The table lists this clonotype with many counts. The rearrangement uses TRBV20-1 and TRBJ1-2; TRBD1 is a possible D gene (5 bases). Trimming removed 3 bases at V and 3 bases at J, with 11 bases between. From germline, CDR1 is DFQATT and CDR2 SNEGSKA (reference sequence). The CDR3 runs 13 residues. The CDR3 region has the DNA TGCAGTGCTAGTCTGACAGTCGACTATGGCTACACCTTC. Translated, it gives CSASLTVDYGYTF.

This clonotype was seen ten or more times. In nucleotides, the CDR3 is TGTGCCAGCAGTTCCCTTGGGGGGGGAACCGGGGAGCTGTTTTTT. Translating it yields CASSSLGGGTGELFF. V is TRBV12-3 or TRBV12-4 and J is TRBJ2-2; 7 bases map to TRBD2. The V gene end was trimmed by 4 bases and the J gene end by 5 bases; junction bases not matched to a gene: 7. The CDR3 spans 15 residues.

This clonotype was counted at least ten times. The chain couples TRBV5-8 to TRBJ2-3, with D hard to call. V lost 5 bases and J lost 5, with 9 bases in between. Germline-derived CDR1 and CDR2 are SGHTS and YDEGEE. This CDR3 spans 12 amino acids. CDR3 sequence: CASRGILDTQYF. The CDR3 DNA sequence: TGTGCCAGCAGAGGGATTTTAGATACGCAGTATTTT.

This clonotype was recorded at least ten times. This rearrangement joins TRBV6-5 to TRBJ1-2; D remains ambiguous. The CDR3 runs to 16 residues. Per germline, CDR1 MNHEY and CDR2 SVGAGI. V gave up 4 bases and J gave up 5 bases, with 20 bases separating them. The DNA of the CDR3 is TGTGCCAGCAGTTCTTCAAAAGGACGGACGGGGTATGGCTACACCTTC. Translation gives CASSSSKGRTGYGYTF.

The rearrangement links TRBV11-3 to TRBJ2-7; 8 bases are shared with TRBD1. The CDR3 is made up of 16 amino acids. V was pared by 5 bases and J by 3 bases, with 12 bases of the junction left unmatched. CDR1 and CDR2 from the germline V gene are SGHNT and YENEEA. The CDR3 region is CASSGHSQGGRYEQYF. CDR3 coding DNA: TGTGCCAGCAGCGGACACTCACAGGGGGGACGCTACGAGCAGTACTTC.

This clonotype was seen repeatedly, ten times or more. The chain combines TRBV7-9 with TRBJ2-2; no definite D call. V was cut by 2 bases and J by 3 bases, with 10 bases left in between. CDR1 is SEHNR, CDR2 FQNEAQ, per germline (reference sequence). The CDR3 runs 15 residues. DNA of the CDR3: TGTGCCAGCAGCTTATTGGGCCCGGACACCGGGGAGCTGTTTTTT. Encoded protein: CASSLLGPDTGELFF.

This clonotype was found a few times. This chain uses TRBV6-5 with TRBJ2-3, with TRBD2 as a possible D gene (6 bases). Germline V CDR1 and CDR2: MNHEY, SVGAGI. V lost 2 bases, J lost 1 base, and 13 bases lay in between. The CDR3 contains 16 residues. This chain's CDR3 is CASSYLGGSGTDTQYF. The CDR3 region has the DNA TGTGCCAGCAGTTACCTGGGGGGATCGGGCACAGATACGCAGTATTTT.

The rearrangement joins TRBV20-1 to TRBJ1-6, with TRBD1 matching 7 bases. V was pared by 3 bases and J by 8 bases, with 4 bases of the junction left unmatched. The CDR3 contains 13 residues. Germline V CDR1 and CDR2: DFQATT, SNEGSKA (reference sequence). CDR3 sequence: CSARTGNYSPLHF. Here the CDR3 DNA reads TGCAGTGCTAGGACAGGGAATTATTCACCCCTCCACTTT.

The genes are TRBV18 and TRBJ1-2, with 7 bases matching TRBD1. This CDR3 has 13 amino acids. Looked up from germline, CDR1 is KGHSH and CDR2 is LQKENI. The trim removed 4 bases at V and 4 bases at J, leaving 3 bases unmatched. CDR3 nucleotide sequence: TGTGCCAGCTCACAAGGACAGGTCTATGGCTACACCTTC. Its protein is CASSQGQVYGYTF.

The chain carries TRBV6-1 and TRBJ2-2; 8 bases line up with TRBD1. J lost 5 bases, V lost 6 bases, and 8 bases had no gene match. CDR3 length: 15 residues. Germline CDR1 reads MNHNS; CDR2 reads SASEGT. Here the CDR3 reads CASSEPGQVTGELFF. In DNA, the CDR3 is TGTGCCAGCAGCGAACCGGGACAGGTGACCGGGGAGCTGTTTTTT.

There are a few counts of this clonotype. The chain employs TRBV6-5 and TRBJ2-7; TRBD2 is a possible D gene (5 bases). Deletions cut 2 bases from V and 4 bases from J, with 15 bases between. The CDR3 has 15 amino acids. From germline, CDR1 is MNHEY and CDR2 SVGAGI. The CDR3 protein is CASSYNTLGGYEQYF. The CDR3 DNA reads TGTGCCAGCAGTTACAACACCCTCGGAGGATACGAGCAGTACTTC.

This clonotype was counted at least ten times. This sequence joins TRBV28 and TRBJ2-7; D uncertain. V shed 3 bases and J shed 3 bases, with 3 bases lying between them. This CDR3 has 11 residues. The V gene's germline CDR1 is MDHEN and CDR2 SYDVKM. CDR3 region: CASSFRYEQYF. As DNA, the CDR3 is TGTGCCAGCAGTTTTCGCTACGAGCAGTACTTC.

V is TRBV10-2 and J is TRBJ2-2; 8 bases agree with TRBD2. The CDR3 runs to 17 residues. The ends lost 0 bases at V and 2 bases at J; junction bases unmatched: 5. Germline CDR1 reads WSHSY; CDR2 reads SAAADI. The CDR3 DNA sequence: TGCGCCAGCAGTGAGTCCCCAGCGGGGGTCAACACCGGGGAGCTGTTTTTT. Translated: CASSESPAGVNTGELFF.

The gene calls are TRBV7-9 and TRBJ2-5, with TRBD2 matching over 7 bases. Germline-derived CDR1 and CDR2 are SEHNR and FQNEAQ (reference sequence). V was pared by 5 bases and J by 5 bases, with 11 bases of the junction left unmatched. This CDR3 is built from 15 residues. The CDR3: CASSPDRGVRETQYF. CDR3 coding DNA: TGTGCCAGCAGCCCCGATCGGGGGGTCCGGGAGACCCAGTACTTC.